The next 9 T cell receptor beta chains were all read from a single sample in a study of blood T cell repertoires in COVID-19. Clones were sequenced by immunoSEQ multiplex PCR, and TCRdb holds only the in-frame ones, with some missing. The table includes around 190,000 clones, roughly nine tenths detected once. The specimen sequenced was peripheral blood. The receptors originated from a man in his 70s with active or convalescent COVID-19.

The rearrangement uses TRBV30 and TRBJ2-1, with TRBD2 matching over 9 bases. This CDR3 spans 19 amino acids. The junction had 15 bases not matched to a gene; V was cut back by 3 bases and J by 0 bases. In germline, CDR1 is GTSNPN, CDR2 SVGIG (reference sequence). CDR3 in DNA: TGTGCCTGGAGGCCCCTCGGGTTAGCGGGAGTCCGCTCCTACAATGAGCAGTTCTTC. It is translated as CAWRPLGLAGVRSYNEQFF.

This chain uses TRBV5-1 with TRBJ2-7; the match to TRBD2 covers 15 bases. V shed 5 bases and J 6 bases; nucleotides not matched to a gene: 9. CDR3 length: 16 amino acids. Germline V gene sequence: CDR1 SGHRS, CDR2 YFSETQ. CDR3 coding DNA: TGCGCCAGCAGGCACGGACTAGCGGGAGGGCCGGGCGAGCAGTACTTC. Protein: CASRHGLAGGPGEQYF.

The chain has TRBV19 and TRBJ1-3, with D hard to call. Per germline, CDR1 LNHDA and CDR2 SQIVND (reference sequence). Deletions cut 7 bases from V and 8 bases from J, with 18 bases between. The CDR3 has 14 residues. The CDR3 DNA reads as TGTGCCAGTACCCCTTTCGTCGTCCGGGACACCATATATTTT. It is translated as CASTPFVVRDTIYF.

The J gene is TRBJ1-1, the V gene TRBV27; no definite D call. Per germline, CDR1 MNHEY and CDR2 SMNVEV (reference sequence). CDR3 length: 13 residues. V lost 3 bases to trimming and J lost 1 base, with 6 bases between them. For the CDR3, the DNA is TGTGCCAGCAGTTTGGGAGGGAACACTGAAGCTTTCTTT. Its translation: CASSLGGNTEAFF.

Only one count was recorded for this clone. This chain uses TRBV20-1 with TRBJ2-1; D unresolved. CDR1 is DFQATT, CDR2 SNEGSKA, per germline (reference sequence). The CDR3 has 11 residues. V was pared by 5 bases and J by 8 bases, with 10 bases between. CDR3 in amino acids: CSAYPADEQFF. CDR3 DNA: TGCAGTGCTTACCCCGCGGATGAGCAGTTCTTC.

This chain connects TRBV7-9 to TRBJ2-7; 7 nucleotides match TRBD1. The length of the CDR3 is 13 residues. Trimming at V came to 3 bases and at J to 7 bases, leaving 6 bases not matched to a gene. Germline V gene sequence: CDR1 SEHNR, CDR2 FQNEAQ (reference sequence). The CDR3 coding sequence is TGTGCCAGCAGCTTGACAGGGTTGGGGGAGCAGTACTTC. Amino acid sequence: CASSLTGLGEQYF. Looking up the rest from reference TRBV7-9 and TRBJ2-7 gives the full variable domain: DTGVSQNPRHKITKRGQNVTFRCDPISEHNRLYWYRQTLGQGPEFLTYFQNEAQLEKSRLLSDRFSAERPKGSFSTLEIQRTEQGDSAMYLCASSLTGLGEQYFGPGTRLTVT.

The CDR3 bases are TGTGCCACCAGCACACAGAGTTCCCGACAGGGCAAAGCTTTCTTT. Translated, it gives CATSTQSSRQGKAFF. V usage is TRBV15 and J usage is TRBJ1-1; 7 bases map to TRBD1. The CDR3 has 15 residues. J gave up 9 bases and V 4 bases, and 14 bases lay outside the gene matches. Germline lookup yields CDR1 LNHNV and CDR2 YYDKDF (reference sequence).

This chain links TRBV5-1 with TRBJ1-1; no definite D call. The V end lost 5 bases, the J end lost 5 bases, and 16 bases lay between the germline ends. Germline values: CDR1 SGHRS, CDR2 YFSETQ. The CDR3 runs 14 residues. The CDR3 sequence is CASRSVEGWTEAFF. The DNA of the CDR3 is TGCGCCAGCAGGTCGGTGGAGGGTTGGACTGAAGCTTTCTTT.

The chain employs TRBV30 and TRBJ1-6, with D possibly matching TRBD1 (5 bases). The CDR3 has 13 residues. The V end lost 2 bases, the J end lost 13 bases, and 15 bases lay between the germline ends. Germline V gives CDR1 GTSNPN, CDR2 SVGIG (reference sequence). For the CDR3, the DNA is TGTGCCTGGAGTAAAGACGCAGGGAAGCCCCTCCACTTT. Translation: CAWSKDAGKPLHF.